This T cell receptor beta chain comes out of a study of beta chain features in type 1 diabetes. Study-wide context: Healthy donors, compared against patients, showed similar age, gender and cell yields.

V was pared by 6 bases and J by 1 base, with 9 bases between. CDR3 length: 13 amino acids. Germline values: CDR1 MNHEY, CDR2 SMNVEV (reference sequence). With respect to this clone: Its antigen is still unknown.

The entirety of the isolated RNA underwent reverse transcription, so expressed TCRB transcripts were sequenced. Method: immunoSEQ multiplex PCR; TCRdb's copy keeps in-frame clones and lacks some. There are hundreds of thousands of clones in the sample; around 13% occur only once, and about 6.7% lies in the top ten. Study observations and caveats: Among type 1 diabetes patients, VDJ junctions had fewer insertions and more deletions.

The sequenced sample was central memory CD4+ T cells from blood. The sequence came from a man aged 30 to 45 in good health. The gene calls are TRBV27 and TRBJ1-1; D possibly corresponds to TRBD1 (6 bases). CDR3 protein: CASSVTGNTEAFF. CDR3 DNA sequence: TGTGCCAGCAGCGTGACAGGGAACACTGAAGCTTTCTTT.